This TCR beta chain emerged from a study of shared clonotypes between healthy human individuals. Here immunoSEQ multiplex PCR was the method, and the copy in TCRdb shows in-frame clones only, minus some. The repertoire consists of around 500,000 clones, with approximately 80% occurring once and the leading ten covering more than 10%. Sequencing was performed on PBMCs. This receptor was obtained from a woman aged 40 to 50 in good health. Some clones in this sample may be carry-over from other donors' samples.

The CDR3 coding sequence is TGTGCCAGCTCACCACCCGGGGGGCCGGGAACTGAAGCTTTCTTT. Its protein is CASSPPGGPGTEAFF. The chain links TRBV18 to TRBJ1-1; D perhaps matches TRBD1 (6 bases). Trimming removed 0 bases from V and 5 bases from J, with 13 bases in between. This CDR3 spans 15 amino acids. Germline V gene lookup returns CDR1 KGHSH and CDR2 LQKENI.